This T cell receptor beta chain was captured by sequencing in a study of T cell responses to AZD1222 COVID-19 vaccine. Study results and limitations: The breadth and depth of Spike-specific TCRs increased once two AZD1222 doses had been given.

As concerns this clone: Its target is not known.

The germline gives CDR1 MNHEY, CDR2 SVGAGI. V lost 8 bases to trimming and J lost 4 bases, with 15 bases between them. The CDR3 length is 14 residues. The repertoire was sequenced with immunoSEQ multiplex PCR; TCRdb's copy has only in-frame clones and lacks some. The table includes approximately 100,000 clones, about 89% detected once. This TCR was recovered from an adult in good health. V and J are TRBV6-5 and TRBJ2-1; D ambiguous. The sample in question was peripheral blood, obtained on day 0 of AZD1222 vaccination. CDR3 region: CASGVQRGYNEQFF. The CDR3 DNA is TGTGCCAGCGGGGTTCAGCGTGGGTACAATGAGCAGTTCTTC.